The 7 T cell receptor beta chains below come from one sample, sequenced in a study of blood T cell repertoires in COVID-19. The data were produced by immunoSEQ multiplex PCR, yet TCRdb's version contains in-frame clones alone and is incomplete. The sample lists about 10,000 clones; roughly four fifths were seen once. Sequencing was performed on peripheral blood. All receptors derive from a human donor in a cohort sampled during active COVID-19.

J is TRBJ2-5 and V is TRBV3-1 (or the pseudogene TRBV3-2); 7 nucleotides line up with TRBD2. J lost 5 bases, V lost 5 bases, and 11 bases had no gene match. This CDR3 has 15 amino acids. Germline V gene lookup returns CDR1 LGHDT and CDR2 YNNKEL (reference sequence). The CDR3 here is CASSTISGRGETQYF. The CDR3 bases are TGTGCCAGCAGCACAATCTCAGGGAGGGGCGAGACCCAGTACTTC.

The chain is built from TRBV7-2 and TRBJ2-4; a possible D gene is TRBD1 (5 bases). The CDR3 is made up of 14 amino acids. Germline assignment: CDR1 SGHTA and CDR2 FQGNSA. The ends were cut back, 0 bases at V and 5 bases at J, with 8 bases in the middle. The CDR3 DNA reads TGTGCCAGCAGCTTAGCCGAAGGGGAAAACATTCAGTACTTC. It specifies CASSLAEGENIQYF.

J is TRBJ2-5 and V is TRBV6-1; D perhaps matches TRBD1 (6 bases). The CDR3 is 19 amino acids. With 2 bases removed from V and 2 bases from J, the gap between germline ends came to 24 bases. Germline V CDR1 and CDR2: MNHNS, SASEGT. CDR3 in amino acids: CASSELGPPPRGKQETQYF. The CDR3 nucleotides are TGTGCCAGCAGTGAACTAGGCCCCCCGCCTAGGGGGAAGCAAGAGACCCAGTACTTC.

The rearrangement uses TRBV28 and TRBJ1-2, with 10 nucleotides matching TRBD1. This CDR3 is built from 14 residues. With V trimmed by 9 bases and J by 7 bases, 11 bases remained unmatched. In germline, CDR1 is MDHEN, CDR2 SYDVKM. The CDR3 region is CASLTGGAGFGYTF. Here the CDR3 DNA reads TGTGCCAGTCTGACAGGGGGCGCTGGTTTTGGCTACACCTTC.

This clone appeared a single time. The V call is TRBV4-1, the J call TRBJ1-5, with D maybe TRBD1 (6 bases). Germline loops: CDR1 MGHRA, CDR2 YSYEKL. Trimming took 5 bases from V and 0 from J, leaving 17 bases between them. This CDR3 is 17 amino acids long. The CDR3 DNA sequence: TGCGCCAGCAGCTTAGGGGGGGCAGGGAATAGCAATCAGCCCCAGCATTTT. Translating gives CASSLGGAGNSNQPQHF.

This clone was recorded once. The chain links TRBV28 to TRBJ2-7; 11 nucleotides match TRBD2. This CDR3 contains 16 residues. Germline V gives CDR1 MDHEN, CDR2 SYDVKM. The trim removed 2 bases at V and 3 bases at J, leaving 6 bases unmatched. CDR3 protein: CASSLETSGVFYEQYF. DNA for the CDR3: TGTGCCAGCAGTTTAGAGACTAGCGGGGTTTTCTACGAGCAGTACTTC. The full variable domain, with the rest looked up from reference TRBV28 and TRBJ2-7, is DVKVTQSSRYLVKRTGEKVFLECVQDMDHENMFWYRQDPGLGLRLIYFSYDVKMKEKGDIPEGYSVSREKKERFSLILESASTNQTSMYLCASSLETSGVFYEQYFGPGTRLTVT.

The chain has TRBV27 and TRBJ2-1, with TRBD1 matching over 9 bases. Germline CDR1 and CDR2: MNHEY and SMNVEV (reference sequence). The CDR3 totals 13 residues. After removal of 5 bases from V and 10 bases from J, the junction contained 6 bases not matched to a gene. The CDR3 here is CASSPATGGEQFF. CDR3 in DNA: TGTGCCAGCAGTCCTGCGACAGGGGGGGAGCAGTTCTTC.